This TCR beta chain was sequenced in a study of CD8 T cells in ankylosing spondylitis. The study's findings and limits: CD8+ cells made up the disease-linked clones, which were relatively rare in peripheral blood. Reportedly, significant enrichment of disease-linked clones occurred in matched ankylosing spondylitis synovial fluid. Earlier reports found some motif variants in synovial fluid and blood in reactive arthritis.

Libraries for TCR beta were made by quantitative 5'-RACE with molecular barcodes. Each CDR3 protein is one row after TCRdb ran MiXCR on the 5' RACE reads. The sample includes 300,000 to 350,000 distinct CDR3 sequences, roughly 15% of them seen just once. The CDR3 is made up of 11 amino acids. V was pared by 4 bases and J by 9 bases, with 12 bases between. Germline CDR1 reads SQVTM; CDR2 reads ANQGSEA. This clonotype turned up a few times. The antigen is not known. The chain recombines TRBV29-1 with TRBJ1-1; D unresolved. Sequenced: blood, either unsorted or a sorted T cell fraction (not recorded which). The clonotype originates from a male donor with ankylosing spondylitis or in good health (not recorded which). The DNA of the CDR3 is TGCAGCGTTGGGTCGGCTACGAAAGCTTTCTTT. It is translated as CSVGSATKAFF.